This TCR beta chain was documented in a study of CD4 T cells in relation to SARS-CoV-2 and coronaviruses. As regards this clone: Its antigen remains unknown.

The CDR3 spans 18 residues. V lost 0 bases and J lost 2, with 14 bases in between. Germline CDR1 KGHSH, CDR2 LQKENI. Assay: immunoSEQ multiplex PCR; the TCRdb copy retains only in-frame clones and omits some. The sample contains about 41,000 clones, more than 70% of which appear only once. The chain combines TRBV18 with TRBJ2-6; D is possibly TRBD1 or TRBD2 (5 bases each). Sequenced: naive CD4+ T cells from PBMCs, cultured in vitro. Subset here: naive CD4+ T cells isolated by negative enrichment. This TCR came from an adult with COVID-19. CDR3 in DNA: TGTGCCAGCTCACCACCTTGGGACGCAGGTGCTGGGGCCAACGTCCTGACTTTC. It codes for CASSPPWDAGAGANVLTF.